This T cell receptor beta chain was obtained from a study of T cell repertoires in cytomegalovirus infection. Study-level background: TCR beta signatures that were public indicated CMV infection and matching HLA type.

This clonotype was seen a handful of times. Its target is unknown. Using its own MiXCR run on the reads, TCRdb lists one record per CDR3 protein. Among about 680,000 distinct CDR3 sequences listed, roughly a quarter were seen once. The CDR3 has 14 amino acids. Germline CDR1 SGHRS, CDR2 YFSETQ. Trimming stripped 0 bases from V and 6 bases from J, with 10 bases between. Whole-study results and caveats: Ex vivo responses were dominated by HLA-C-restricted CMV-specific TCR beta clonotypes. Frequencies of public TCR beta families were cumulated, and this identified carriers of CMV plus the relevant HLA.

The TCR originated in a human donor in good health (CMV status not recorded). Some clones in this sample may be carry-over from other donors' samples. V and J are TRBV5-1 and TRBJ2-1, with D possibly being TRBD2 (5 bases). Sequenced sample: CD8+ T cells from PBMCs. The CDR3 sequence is CASSLEGAPNEQFF. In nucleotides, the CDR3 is TGCGCCAGCAGCTTGGAGGGAGCGCCCAATGAGCAGTTCTTC.